The sequence of this T cell receptor beta chain was determined in a study of cytomegalovirus exposure and HLA in healthy donors. Remarks on this clone: No antigen is known for it.

In the PCR, 60 Vbeta and 13 Jbeta primers were used. In the original workflow: Among the unique TCR beta chains that a later analysis counted, about 86 million in all, about 10 million were shared. Here immunoSEQ multiplex PCR was the method, and the copy in TCRdb shows in-frame clones only, minus some. D and trimming were read from the DNA, whereas the V and J calls and clone size are those reported in that table. The sample comprises about 160,000 clones, around four fifths of which are singletons, and around 1.3% rests with the top ten. Per germline, CDR1 ENHRY and CDR2 SYGVKD. The CDR3 runs 14 residues. The V segment lost 5 bases and the J segment 4 bases; nucleotides outside the gene matches: 7. General study results and limits: CMV serostatus was the only recorded immune exposure for donors. Presence/absence analyses treated sequencing depth as roughly uniform across donors. A cluster of highly shared sequence variants was likely a sequencing artifact.

The receptor's source is a woman aged 45 to 65 in good health and CMV-seronegative. The genes are TRBV10-3 and TRBJ1-1; TRBD1 aligns across 7 bases. Sequenced input: PBMCs. The CDR3 DNA reads as TGTGCCATCAGTTCCCTGGGACAGCCCACTGAAGCTTTCTTT. It specifies CAISSLGQPTEAFF.